These 19 T cell receptor beta chains were sequenced from one sample in a study of cytomegalovirus exposure and HLA in healthy donors. This PCR relied on a set of 60 Vbeta primers and 13 Jbeta primers. TCRdb keeps only in-frame clones here, not all; method: immunoSEQ multiplex PCR. This table holds under 95,000 clones, about two thirds found once. The sequenced sample consisted of PBMCs. These receptors all come from a woman aged 35 to 49 in good health and CMV-seropositive.

This chain uses TRBV5-1 with TRBJ1-5; D remains ambiguous. Trimming shortened V by 4 bases and J by 8 bases, and 7 bases separated the two germline ends. This CDR3 region has 11 residues. Germline V CDR1 and CDR2: SGHRS, YFSETQ. As DNA, the CDR3 is TGCGCCAGCAGCCTATTTAAGCCCCAGCATTTT. Its protein is CASSLFKPQHF.

The V gene is TRBV7-6, the J gene TRBJ1-5; possible D gene TRBD1, 6 bases. Trimming pared 4 bases from V and 1 base from J, leaving 11 bases between. This CDR3 contains 15 residues. Germline CDR1 and CDR2: SGHVS and FNYEAQ. The CDR3 DNA sequence: TGTGCCAGCAGCTGGGGAGGGGGAAGCAATCAGCCCCAGCATTTT. As protein: CASSWGGGSNQPQHF.

The gene calls are TRBV11-2 and TRBJ2-6, with D hard to call. CDR3 size: 15 residues. The V gene lost 4 bases and the J gene lost 1 base, with 8 bases spanning the gap. Germline V gives CDR1 SGHAT, CDR2 FQNNGV. CDR3 sequence (DNA): TGTGCCAGCAGCTCTGTCTTATCTGGGGCCAACGTCCTGACTTTC. Protein sequence: CASSSVLSGANVLTF.

This rearrangement joins TRBV5-1 to TRBJ1-2; TRBD1 matches at 9 bases. The CDR3 contains 17 residues. Germline loops: CDR1 SGHRS, CDR2 YFSETQ. With V trimmed by 0 bases and J by 2 bases, 8 bases remained unmatched. The CDR3 sequence: CASSLGGGQGTNYGYTF. Written as DNA, the CDR3 is TGCGCCAGCAGCTTGGGTGGGGGACAGGGTACGAACTATGGCTACACCTTC. The full variable domain, completed using reference TRBV5-1 and TRBJ1-2, is KAGVTQTPRYLIKTRGQQVTLSCSPISGHRSVSWYQQTPGQGLQFLFEYFSETQRNKGNFPGRFSGRQFSNSRSEMNVSTLELGDSALYLCASSLGGGQGTNYGYTFGSGTRLTVV.

This clone was seen a single time. The chain recombines TRBV9 with TRBJ2-3, with D perhaps TRBD2 (5 bases). The CDR3 covers 16 residues. The V end lost 6 bases, the J end lost 5 bases, and 22 bases lay between the germline ends. Looked up from germline, CDR1 is SGDLS and CDR2 is YYNGEE. The CDR3 DNA sequence: TGTGCCAGCACCATAGAGGATCGGGGTGTGGTAGATACGCAGTATTTT. Protein: CASTIEDRGVVDTQYF.

The J gene is TRBJ2-7, the V gene TRBV6-5, with a possible D match to TRBD2 (6 bases). V was clipped by 2 bases and J by 4 bases, with 12 bases between them. CDR3 length: 14 amino acids. From germline, CDR1 is MNHEY and CDR2 SVGAGI. The CDR3 is CASSYGGSGYEQYF. The CDR3 DNA follows: TGTGCCAGCAGTTACGGGGGGTCGGGTTACGAGCAGTACTTC.

This chain links TRBV7-9 with TRBJ2-3; 8 bases are a match to TRBD2. The germline CDR1 and CDR2 sequences are SEHNR and FQNEAQ (reference sequence). This CDR3 contains 15 residues. V was pared by 3 bases and J by 2 bases, with 4 bases of the junction left unmatched. The CDR3 loop reads CASSFGGADTDTQYF. CDR3 DNA sequence: TGTGCCAGCAGCTTCGGGGGGGCGGACACAGATACGCAGTATTTT.

The rearrangement joins TRBV29-1 to TRBJ1-1; D is perhaps TRBD1 (5 bases). The V end was cut by 5 bases, the J end by 4 bases, with 14 bases between. CDR1 SQVTM and CDR2 ANQGSEA come from the germline V gene. The CDR3 has 13 amino acids. The CDR3 loop reads CSVSLGGFTEAFF. In nucleotides, the CDR3 is TGCAGCGTTTCATTGGGGGGTTTCACTGAAGCTTTCTTT.

This clone was seen more than once but under ten times. This rearrangement joins TRBV5-6 to TRBJ1-1; 11 bases agree with TRBD1. The CDR3 totals 17 residues. Germline V CDR1 and CDR2: SGHDT, YYEEEE. V gave up 0 bases and J gave up 2 bases; unmatched junction bases: 6. The CDR3, as DNA: TGTGCCAGCAGCTTGGGAAGGGACAGGGGGGTTAACACTGAAGCTTTCTTT. It encodes CASSLGRDRGVNTEAFF.

The chain uses TRBV11-3 and TRBJ2-1; TRBD1 might be the D (6 bases). There are 15 residues in the CDR3. Trimming shortened V by 5 bases and J by 0 bases, and 11 bases separated the two germline ends. Germline V gene sequence: CDR1 SGHNT, CDR2 YENEEA. The CDR3 reads CASSLDSISYNEQFF. The DNA for the CDR3 is TGTGCCAGCAGCCTGGACAGTATCTCCTACAATGAGCAGTTCTTC.

This clone showed up just a few times. The chain links TRBV5-6 to TRBJ2-7, with 7 bases identical to TRBD1. Germline V gives CDR1 SGHDT, CDR2 YYEEEE. The CDR3 covers 13 residues. Losses at the gene ends were 5 bases for V and 2 bases for J; bases not matched to a gene: 4. The CDR3 DNA reads as TGTGCCAGCAGACGACAGGGACCCTACGAGCAGTACTTC. It specifies CASRRQGPYEQYF.

This sequence joins TRBV6-1 and TRBJ1-5; possibly TRBD1 for D (5 bases). This CDR3 has 17 residues. Germline CDR1 MNHNS, CDR2 SASEGT. Between the trimmed V and J ends, which lost 1 base and 3 bases, there was a span of 16 bases. The CDR3 sequence: CASSEEALAGYNQPQHF. CDR3 coding DNA: TGTGCCAGCAGTGAAGAGGCATTGGCAGGGTACAATCAGCCCCAGCATTTT.

The genes are TRBV7-8 and TRBJ1-4; D is perhaps TRBD1 (6 bases). Trimming cost V 6 bases and J 4 bases, with 12 bases left between them. This CDR3 contains 14 residues. CDR1 and CDR2 from the germline V gene are SGHVS and FQNEAQ. The CDR3 nucleotides read TGTGCCAGCAGGCAGGGGCGAGATAATGAAAAACTGTTTTTT. Amino acids: CASRQGRDNEKLFF.

This clone has more than one count but fewer than ten. The rearrangement joins TRBV14 to TRBJ1-6, with D possibly being TRBD1 (5 bases). V dropped 0 bases and J dropped 9 bases, with 15 bases sitting between them. The CDR3 has 16 residues. Germline loops: CDR1 SGHDN, CDR2 FVKESK. CDR3 sequence reads: CASSQDRIGAGSPLHF. Written as DNA, the CDR3 is TGTGCCAGCAGCCAAGATCGGATAGGGGCTGGTTCACCCCTCCACTTT.

This chain connects TRBV7-9 to TRBJ2-3; D unresolved. This CDR3 comprises 14 residues. CDR1 SEHNR and CDR2 FQNEAQ come from the germline V gene (reference sequence). Trimming left V 2 bases short and J 2 bases short, with 8 bases between. In DNA, the CDR3 is TGTGCCAGCAGCTTACAGTCATCCACAGATACGCAGTATTTT. Its translation: CASSLQSSTDTQYF.

On this clone itself: Other DNA sequences in this sample translate to the same CDR3. The genes are TRBV19 and TRBJ1-2; D may be TRBD1 (5 bases). CDR3 length: 13 residues. Trimming stripped 1 base from V and 3 bases from J, with 6 bases between. Germline lookup yields CDR1 LNHDA and CDR2 SQIVND (reference sequence). In DNA, the CDR3 is TGTGCCAGTAGTATAGGCAGGGACTATGGCTACACCTTC. The encoded protein is CASSIGRDYGYTF.

This clone was detected only a few times. The chain links TRBV15 to TRBJ1-4; D may be TRBD1 (5 bases). This CDR3 spans 15 amino acids. Trimming cost V 0 bases and J 6 bases, with 11 bases left between them. The V gene's germline CDR1 is LNHNV and CDR2 YYDKDF (reference sequence). The CDR3 bases are TGTGCCACCAGCAGAGATTCTTGGGGCTATGAAAAACTGTTTTTT. Translating gives CATSRDSWGYEKLFF.

The chain is built from TRBV30 and TRBJ1-5, with TRBD1 matching 10 bases. The germline V gene encodes CDR1 GTSNPN and CDR2 SVGIG (reference sequence). There are 13 residues in the CDR3. V shed 5 bases and J 6 bases; nucleotides not matched to a gene: 4. DNA for the CDR3: TGTGCCTGGCGACAGGGGGCGCGTCAGCCCCAGCATTTT. This translates into CAWRQGARQPQHF.

The DNA of the CDR3 is TGTGCCAGCAGCCGGACAGTTAGACCCCTCTACGAGCAGTACTTC. Translated, it gives CASSRTVRPLYEQYF. The chain is built from TRBV6-5 and TRBJ2-7, with D perhaps TRBD1 (6 bases). Germline V CDR1 and CDR2: MNHEY, SVGAGI. V gave up 6 bases and J gave up 3 bases, with 18 bases separating them. CDR3 length: 15 amino acids.